In its sample, the clone carrying this TCR beta chain ranks as medium-sized (0.01 to 0.1%). Antigen unknown. This sample also contains other DNA sequences that code for the same CDR3. The data were produced by immunoSEQ multiplex PCR, yet TCRdb's version contains in-frame clones alone and is incomplete. The sample has 15,000 to 20,000 clones; 35% to 55% are singletons. This CDR3 is 12 amino acids long. V was shortened by 1 base and J by 5 bases, with 6 bases between the two germline ends. The germline gives CDR1 MDHEN, CDR2 SYDVKM. The authors cocultured the mixed lymphocyte reaction cells at 37 degrees C for over 5 days. CFSE was used to stain responder PBMCs and Violet Dye to stain stimulator PBMCs, which were then pooled 1:1. The data stem from a study of siplizumab effects on memory and regulatory T cells. Study as a whole: The study paired mixed lymphocyte reactions, running them with siplizumab at 1 ug/mL or without drug.

Regarding the study as a whole: Apparently more diverse than memory cells, naive T cells also seemed major alloresponse contributors. Significant reduction of alloreactive sequences traceable to unstimulated CD4+ memory cells was observed with siplizumab.

The chain links TRBV28 to TRBJ2-7, with D hard to call. The receptor was isolated from a human donor in good health; the cells came from an allogeneic mixed lymphocyte reaction. Sequencing was performed on CFSE-low (dividing) CD4+ T cells sorted from an allogeneic mixed lymphocyte reaction. The CDR3 protein is CASSLLGDEQYF. CDR3 nucleotide sequence: TGTGCCAGCAGTTTATTGGGCGACGAGCAGTACTTC.